The clone carrying this TCR beta chain was recorded many times. Antigen: not known. The germline gives CDR1 SGHVS, CDR2 FQNEAQ. With 2 bases removed from V and 5 bases from J, the gap between germline ends came to 17 bases. CDR3 length equals 16 residues. By 5'RACE template switching, TCR cDNA was produced, with a universal primer site and UMIs added in the process. MiXCR, applied by TCRdb to the 5' RACE reads, yields one record per CDR3 protein. The sample shows approximately 250,000 distinct CDR3 sequences, roughly 5.2% of them seen only once. This sample stems from a study of T cells after yellow fever vaccination. The wider study: Where fractions had low cell numbers, libraries were prepared from them with the SMART-Seq v4 Ultra Low Input RNA kit.

Study-wide results and limits: Contamination by abundant bulk-population clonotypes could be present in FACS-sorted repertoires. At about 97% for CD4 and approximately 89% for CD8, most primary-vaccination clones showed up again after the booster.

The sample in question was CD4+ T cells sorted from PBMCs, obtained on the day of the yellow fever booster vaccination. V is TRBV7-8 and J is TRBJ2-3; D perhaps matches TRBD2 (7 bases). This receptor was identified in a man in his late teens or twenties who received the YFV17D yellow fever vaccine. The CDR3 DNA reads TGTGCCAGCAGCTTAACTGAGAGGGGAGGGGGAGATACGCAGTATTTT. Translation gives CASSLTERGGGDTQYF.